This is a list of T cell receptor beta chains from one sample in a study of blood T cell repertoires in COVID-19. Libraries were prepared by immunoSEQ multiplex PCR; TCRdb keeps only in-frame clonotypes and omits some of them. The repertoire holds a few hundred thousand clones, with about 90% as singletons. Sequencing was performed on peripheral blood. The receptors come from a woman aged 45-60 years with acute or convalescent COVID-19. The CDR3 runs from the conserved cysteine through the conserved F or W. The order of the fields is V gene, J gene, D gene, clone size, CDR3 protein, CDR3 DNA. A D gene is named only where the DNA matches it firmly. For some rows the clone size is stated as once, few or many, or as a class when expanded; others skip it.

>TRBV29-1|TRBJ2-2|TRBD1|once
CSVSRTGGDTGELFF
TGCAGCGTCTCCCGGACAGGGGGTGACACCGGGGAGCTGTTTTTT
>TRBV5-1|TRBJ2-1|TRBD2|many
CASSPGGGSYNEQFF
TGCGCCAGCAGCCCCGGCGGGGGTTCCTACAATGAGCAGTTCTTC
>TRBV30|TRBJ2-3|.|.
CAWRRGRLDTQYF
TGTGCCTGGAGGCGGGGGCGTCTTGATACGCAGTATTTT
>TRBV7-9|TRBJ2-7|TRBD1|.
CASSYSKGASYEQYF
TGTGCCAGCAGCTACTCGAAGGGGGCCTCCTACGAGCAGTACTTC
>TRBV19|TRBJ1-1|TRBD1|.
CASSLGDRRGEAFF
TGTGCCAGTAGTCTGGGGGACAGAAGGGGTGAAGCTTTCTTT
>TRBV2|TRBJ2-5|.|once
CASSGTPFSETQYF
TGTGCCAGCAGCGGGACTCCTTTTTCGGAGACCCAGTACTTC
>TRBV6-5|TRBJ2-1|.|.
CASSPWVEDEQFF
TGTGCCAGCAGTCCCTGGGTAGAGGATGAGCAGTTCTTC
>TRBV6-5|TRBJ2-1|.|once
CASSYDSSYNEQFF
TGTGCCAGCAGTTACGATAGCTCCTACAATGAGCAGTTCTTC
>TRBV9|TRBJ1-2|.|.
CASREGYGYTF
TGTGCCAGCAGGGAGGGCTATGGCTACACCTTC
>TRBV5-1|TRBJ1-5|TRBD1|.
CASSLGTGNQPQHF
TGCGCCAGCAGCCTCGGGACAGGAAATCAGCCCCAGCATTTT
>TRBV7-9|TRBJ2-3|TRBD2|.
CASSLAGRGGHTDTQYF
TGTGCCAGCAGCTTAGCAGGGCGGGGGGGCCATACAGATACGCAGTATTTT
>TRBV18|TRBJ1-2|.|.
CASSKDGGNYGYTF
TGTGCCAGCTCAAAGGATGGGGGGAACTATGGCTACACCTTC
>TRBV29-1|TRBJ1-5|TRBD1|.
CSVGSTGKGQPQHF
TGCAGCGTTGGCTCGACAGGGAAGGGGCAGCCCCAGCATTTT
>TRBV2|TRBJ2-7|TRBD2|.
CASSDPSGNGRAGKQYF
TGTGCCAGCAGTGATCCATCAGGGAACGGGAGGGCCGGCAAGCAGTACTTC
>TRBV30|TRBJ1-1|TRBD1|.
CAWKPLQGAMNTEAFF
TGTGCCTGGAAGCCGCTACAGGGGGCAATGAACACTGAAGCTTTCTTT
>TRBV20-1|TRBJ2-7|TRBD1|few
CSATDDREQEQYF
TGCAGTGCTACTGACGACAGGGAGCAAGAGCAGTACTTC
>TRBV30|TRBJ2-1|TRBD2|.
CAWSMTSGGEQFF
TGTGCCTGGAGTATGACTAGCGGGGGTGAACAGTTCTTC
>TRBV5-4|TRBJ1-2|TRBD1|.
CASSSPWTGGRVSLRGYTF
TGTGCCAGCAGCTCTCCTTGGACAGGGGGAAGGGTTTCCCTTAGGGGCTACACCTTC
>TRBV7-2|TRBJ2-2|.|.
CASSKTSGAGELFF
TGTGCCAGCAGCAAGACTAGTGGCGCCGGGGAGCTGTTTTTT
>TRBV11-2|TRBJ1-1|TRBD1|.
CASSAGQGIMNTEAFF
TGTGCCAGCAGCGCGGGACAGGGCATCATGAACACTGAAGCTTTCTTT
>TRBV6-1|TRBJ2-5|.|few
CASSEGVGEETQYF
TGTGCCAGCAGTGAAGGGGTCGGAGAAGAGACCCAGTACTTC
>TRBV24-1|TRBJ1-2|TRBD1|.
CATSELNRQGPTLGCPNYGYTF
TGTGCCACCAGTGAGCTAAACAGACAGGGTCCGACTCTAGGATGTCCCAACTATGGCTACACCTTC
>TRBV11-2|TRBJ2-1|.|once
CASSLDPPTSRNEQFF
TGTGCCAGCAGCTTAGACCCACCGACTAGTCGCAATGAGCAGTTCTTC
>TRBV7-9|TRBJ2-3|TRBD2|many
CASSLGAGTSISDTQYF
TGTGCCAGCAGCTTAGGGGCCGGGACTAGCATTTCAGATACGCAGTATTTT
>TRBV7-8|TRBJ1-4|TRBD1|.
CAIEGGGDEKLFF
TGTGCCATCGAAGGGGGCGGGGATGAAAAACTGTTTTTT
>TRBV7-9|TRBJ1-1|.|.
CASSLIGGDTEAFF
TGTGCCAGCAGCTTAATAGGGGGAGACACTGAAGCTTTCTTT
>TRBV30|TRBJ1-3|.|.
CAWSVKGSGNTIYF
TGTGCCTGGAGTGTAAAGGGGTCTGGAAACACCATATATTTT
>TRBV7-9|TRBJ2-7|TRBD2|.
CASSATGTSGYEQYF
TGTGCCAGCAGCGCAACCGGGACTAGCGGCTACGAGCAGTACTTC
>TRBV7-9|TRBJ2-7|.|.
CASTLGRGARSYEQYF
TGTGCCAGCACCCTAGGGAGGGGGGCCCGATCCTACGAGCAGTACTTC
>TRBV21-1|TRBJ1-1|.|.
CASSPYPDTEAFF
TGTGCCAGCAGCCCGTACCCGGACACTGAAGCTTTCTTT
>TRBV18|TRBJ2-5|.|.
CASSREVQETQYF
TGTGCCAGCTCACGAGAAGTCCAAGAGACCCAGTACTTC
>TRBV6-5|TRBJ1-3|TRBD1|.
CASSFRGQTGNTIYF
TGTGCCAGCAGTTTCAGGGGACAGACTGGAAACACCATATATTTT
>TRBV3-1/TRBV3-2|TRBJ2-5|TRBD1|.
CASSQGDRVETQYF
TGTGCCAGCAGCCAAGGGGACAGGGTAGAGACCCAGTACTTC
>TRBV30|TRBJ1-6|.|.
CALGGGGYNSPLHF
TGTGCCCTCGGGGGGGGCGGCTATAATTCACCCCTCCACTTT
>TRBV6-1|TRBJ2-5|.|.
CASSEQARQETQYF
TGTGCCAGCAGTGAGCAGGCACGCCAAGAGACCCAGTACTTC
>TRBV6-5|TRBJ1-2|.|once
CASTQGTHSGYTF
TGTGCCAGCACCCAGGGGACCCATAGTGGCTACACCTTC
>TRBV12-3/TRBV12-4|TRBJ2-3|.|.
CASRATTLDTQYF
TGTGCCAGCAGAGCTACGACTCTCGATACGCAGTATTTT
>TRBV19|TRBJ2-3|.|.
CASSIQGADTQYF
TGTGCCAGTAGTATACAGGGCGCAGATACGCAGTATTTT
>TRBV19|TRBJ1-2|TRBD1|.
CASSLGTVNGYTF
TGTGCCAGTAGTCTGGGGACAGTTAATGGCTACACCTTC
>TRBV11-3|TRBJ2-1|TRBD1|.
CASSLGGQGWGEQFF
TGTGCCAGCAGCCTTGGGGGACAGGGGTGGGGTGAGCAGTTCTTC
>TRBV6-5|TRBJ1-2|.|.
CASSYSSGRAGGYTF
TGTGCCAGCAGTTACTCGAGTGGGCGGGCGGGGGGCTACACCTTC
>TRBV10-2|TRBJ2-2|TRBD2|once
CASRGGANTGELFF
TGCGCCAGCAGGGGGGGGGCGAACACCGGGGAGCTGTTTTTT
>TRBV20-1|TRBJ2-7|TRBD2|.
CSASPSGSVQYF
TGCAGTGCTAGTCCTAGCGGGAGTGTGCAGTACTTC
>TRBV7-2|TRBJ2-7|TRBD2|.
CASSPGPSGGPSYEQYF
TGTGCCAGCAGCCCAGGTCCTAGCGGGGGCCCTTCCTACGAGCAGTACTTC
>TRBV29-1|TRBJ1-2|.|once
CSVELANYGYTF
TGCAGCGTTGAACTAGCTAACTATGGCTACACCTTC
>TRBV6-5|TRBJ2-5|TRBD1|.
CASSYGTEQETQYF
TGTGCCAGCAGTTACGGGACAGAACAAGAGACCCAGTACTTC
>TRBV18|TRBJ1-4|.|.
CASSPLAGPNEKLFF
TGTGCCAGCTCACCACTGGCAGGCCCTAATGAAAAACTGTTTTTT
>TRBV6-5|TRBJ2-7|TRBD2|.
CASRTGTSGWGEQYF
TGTGCCAGCAGAACCGGGACTAGCGGGTGGGGAGAGCAGTACTTC
>TRBV19|TRBJ2-5|TRBD2|.
CASSISGTRETQYF
TGTGCCAGTAGTATATCCGGGACTAGAGAGACCCAGTACTTC
>TRBV10-3|TRBJ1-3|.|.
CAIKNEGDTIYF
TGTGCCATCAAGAACGAGGGGGACACCATATATTTT
>TRBV7-9|TRBJ2-5|TRBD2|.
CASSEGGGRLETQYF
TGTGCCAGCAGCGAAGGTGGCGGGAGGCTCGAGACCCAGTACTTC
>TRBV3-1/TRBV3-2|TRBJ2-7|TRBD2|once
CASSHPSGGTYEQYF
TGTGCCAGCAGCCATCCTAGCGGGGGGACCTACGAGCAGTACTTC
>TRBV9|TRBJ2-1|.|few
CASNVGTSLHGEQFF
TGTGCCAGCAACGTAGGAACATCCCTTCATGGTGAGCAGTTCTTC